The clone carrying this T cell receptor beta chain was recorded a few times. The authors prepared the TCRbeta library with unique molecular identifiers. TCRdb reprocessed the PCR reads with MiXCR, giving one entry per CDR3 protein. In the table there are around 400,000 distinct CDR3 sequences, approximately 20% of which are singletons. The data were taken from a study of T-cell reconstitution after alpha-beta-depleted transplantation in children. V gave up 5 bases and J gave up 0 bases, with 10 bases separating them. The CDR3 consists of 14 residues. The V gene's germline CDR1 is SGHRS and CDR2 YFSETQ.

The sample here was PBMCs from the stem cell graft donor, taken from the stem cell graft. The chain has TRBV5-1 and TRBJ2-3; no clear D gene. The TCR was taken from a human donor who donated a stem cell graft to a child with acute myeloid leukemia. CDR3 DNA sequence: TGCGCCAGCAGTAAGAAACCTAGCACAGATACGCAGTATTTT. It encodes CASSKKPSTDTQYF.